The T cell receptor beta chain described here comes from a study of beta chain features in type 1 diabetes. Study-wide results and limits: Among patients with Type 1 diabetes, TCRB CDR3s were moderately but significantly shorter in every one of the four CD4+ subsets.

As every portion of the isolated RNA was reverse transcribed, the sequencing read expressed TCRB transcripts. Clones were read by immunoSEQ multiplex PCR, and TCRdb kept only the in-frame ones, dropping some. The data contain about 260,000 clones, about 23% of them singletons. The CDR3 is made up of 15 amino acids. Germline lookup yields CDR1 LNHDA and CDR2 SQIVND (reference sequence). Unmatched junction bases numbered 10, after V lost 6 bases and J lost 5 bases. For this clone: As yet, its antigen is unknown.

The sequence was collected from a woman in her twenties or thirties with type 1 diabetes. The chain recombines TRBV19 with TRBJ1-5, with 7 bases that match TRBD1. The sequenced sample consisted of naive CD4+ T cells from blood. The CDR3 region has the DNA TGTGCCAGTAGAATCCAGGGGGTAGACGATCAGCCCCAGCATTTT. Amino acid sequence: CASRIQGVDDQPQHF.